This TCR beta chain was captured by sequencing in a study of brain metastases from non-small cell lung cancer. Study results and caveats: Compared with primary tumors, brain metastases showed less T-cell infiltration. Metastases had sparse T cells but largely shared repertoires with primaries. Compared with their matched primary tumors, around 60% of brain metastases showed expanded T-cell clones.

Trimming took off 5 bases at V and 7 bases at J, with 18 bases between the two ends. CDR3 length: 15 amino acids. Looked up from germline, CDR1 is MDHEN and CDR2 is SYDVKM. Sequenced by immunoSEQ multiplex PCR; TCRdb stores in-frame clones only, minus some. The sample includes about 1,500 clones, 85% to 95% of them seen just once. Of note for this clone: As yet, its antigen is unknown.

The genes are TRBV28 and TRBJ1-3, with TRBD1 as a possible D gene (6 bases). The clonotype was recovered from a donor at least 40 years old with non-small cell lung cancer. Sequenced input: tissue from a brain metastasis. This CDR3 is CASSPSGQGMNTIYF. The CDR3 DNA reads as TGTGCCAGCAGTCCCAGCGGCCAGGGGATGAACACCATATATTTT.